Presented here are 15 T cell receptor beta chains from one specimen sequenced in a study of blood T cell repertoires in COVID-19. Data came from immunoSEQ multiplex PCR; TCRdb stores just in-frame clones and leaves some out. The sample lists about 150,000 clones; around four fifths were seen once. Material for sequencing was peripheral blood. These receptor sequences come from a woman of 80 years or more with COVID-19, enrolled during active disease.

V and J are TRBV7-9 and TRBJ2-1; 10 positions agree with TRBD2. J gave up 5 bases and V 5 bases, and 6 bases lay outside the gene matches. The germline CDR1 and CDR2 sequences are SEHNR and FQNEAQ (reference sequence). The CDR3 extends over 15 amino acids. The CDR3 DNA reads as TGTGCCAGCAGCCCTGGACTAGCGGAGGACAATGAGCAGTTCTTC. It translates to CASSPGLAEDNEQFF.

The V gene is TRBV19, the J gene TRBJ1-2; 8 bases map to TRBD1. Germline CDR1 LNHDA, CDR2 SQIVND (reference sequence). V lost 10 bases and J lost 1; bases outside the gene matches: 5. The CDR3 runs to 13 residues. CDR3 region: CATGTGNNYGYTF. The CDR3, as DNA: TGTGCCACAGGGACAGGAAATAACTATGGCTACACCTTC.

The V and J genes are TRBV2 and TRBJ1-6, with TRBD1 matching over 9 bases. The length of the CDR3 is 14 residues. CDR1 is SNHLY and CDR2 is FYNNEI in the germline V gene. V lost 4 bases, J lost 9 bases, and 4 bases stayed unmatched. The CDR3 region is CASSGGQGSSPLHF. The CDR3 DNA follows: TGTGCCAGCAGTGGGGGACAGGGAAGTTCACCCCTCCACTTT. The whole variable domain, filled in from reference TRBV2 and TRBJ1-6, reads EPEVTQTPSHQVTQMGQEVILRCVPISNHLYFYWYRQILGQKVEFLVSFYNNEISEKSEIFDDQFSVERPDGSNFTLKIRSTKLEDSAMYFCASSGGQGSSPLHFGNGTRLTVT.

This rearrangement joins TRBV19 to TRBJ2-7, with TRBD2 as a possible D gene (5 bases). CDR3 length: 15 amino acids. Germline values: CDR1 LNHDA, CDR2 SQIVND (reference sequence). V lost 7 bases and J lost 0, with 16 bases in between. The CDR3 protein is CASKKAGQPSYEQYF. CDR3 sequence (DNA): TGTGCCAGTAAGAAGGCGGGCCAGCCCTCCTACGAGCAGTACTTC.

V gene TRBV6-5 combines with J gene TRBJ1-1; TRBD1 aligns across 7 bases. V trimming: 4 bases; J trimming: 5 bases; junction bases outside the gene matches: 7. The CDR3 is 14 residues long. From germline, CDR1 is MNHEY and CDR2 SVGAGI. Written as DNA, the CDR3 is TGTGCCAGCAGTTCCCGCGCAGGGGGAACTGAAGCTTTCTTT. The encoded protein is CASSSRAGGTEAFF.

This clone was observed a few times. This chain links TRBV13 with TRBJ1-2; TRBD1 agrees at 8 bases. Per germline, CDR1 PRHDT and CDR2 FYEKMQ (reference sequence). V lost 4 bases and J lost 6; bases outside the gene matches: 1. This CDR3 is 12 amino acids long. The CDR3 loop reads CASSSDRDGYTF. The CDR3 nucleotides are TGTGCCAGCAGCTCGGACAGGGATGGCTACACCTTC.

The V call is TRBV5-1, the J call TRBJ2-1; D is undetermined. This CDR3 is built from 14 residues. V was trimmed by 0 bases and J by 8 bases, leaving 12 bases between them. CDR1 is SGHRS, CDR2 YFSETQ, per germline. The CDR3 DNA sequence: TGCGCCAGCAGCTTGGAGGAGAGGATAGATGAGCAGTTCTTC. Encoded protein: CASSLEERIDEQFF.

This rearrangement joins TRBV18 to TRBJ2-7; a weak D match, TRBD1 (5 bases). CDR1 is KGHSH, CDR2 LQKENI, per germline. The CDR3 is 12 residues long. The V gene lost 0 bases and the J gene lost 9 bases, with 9 bases spanning the gap. The CDR3 loop reads CASSPPLGVQYF. The CDR3 DNA reads TGTGCCAGCTCACCACCTTTAGGGGTGCAGTACTTC.

V and J are TRBV4-1 and TRBJ1-3; 9 nucleotides agree with TRBD1. Germline V gene sequence: CDR1 MGHRA, CDR2 YSYEKL. The CDR3 runs to 16 residues. J gave up 4 bases and V 3 bases, and 7 bases lay outside the gene matches. The CDR3 here is CASSQDRGPAGNTIYF. Here the CDR3 DNA reads TGCGCCAGCAGCCAGGACAGGGGACCGGCCGGAAACACCATATATTTT.

The genes are TRBV6-6 and TRBJ1-2, with D possibly TRBD1 on 6 matching bases. CDR1 is MNHNY and CDR2 is SVGAGI in the germline V gene (reference sequence). Deletions cut 6 bases from V and 3 bases from J, with 11 bases between. CDR3 size: 13 residues. The CDR3 DNA reads as TGTGCCAGCAGGCTACGGACAGACTATGGCTACACCTTC. Translation gives CASRLRTDYGYTF.

J is TRBJ1-5 and V is TRBV5-6; D is undetermined. CDR1 SGHDT and CDR2 YYEEEE come from the germline V gene. This CDR3 is built from 16 residues. Trimming shortened V by 0 bases and J by 0 bases, and 10 bases separated the two germline ends. The CDR3 protein is CASSLGPDYSNQPQHF. CDR3 DNA sequence: TGTGCCAGCAGCTTGGGGCCGGACTATAGCAATCAGCCCCAGCATTTT.

J is TRBJ1-2 and V is TRBV27; a weak D match, TRBD1 (5 bases). Trimming pared 6 bases from V and 3 bases from J, leaving 17 bases between. CDR1 and CDR2 (germline): MNHEY, SMNVEV (reference sequence). CDR3 length: 15 amino acids. This CDR3 reads CASSRWGVRDYGYTF. CDR3 DNA sequence: TGTGCCAGCAGCCGATGGGGGGTCAGAGACTATGGCTACACCTTC.

The V call is TRBV19, the J call TRBJ2-5; unclear D gene. The CDR3 runs 13 residues. Trimming removed 2 bases from V and 4 bases from J, with 8 bases in between. The germline gives CDR1 LNHDA, CDR2 SQIVND (reference sequence). The CDR3: CASSITASETQYF. The DNA of the CDR3 is TGTGCCAGTAGTATAACCGCGTCAGAGACCCAGTACTTC.

This clone has only one observation. The chain is built from TRBV9 and TRBJ1-2, with D tentatively TRBD1 (5 bases). Germline V gene lookup returns CDR1 SGDLS and CDR2 YYNGEE. With 0 bases removed from V and 7 bases from J, the gap between germline ends came to 10 bases. The CDR3 runs 13 residues. CDR3 bases: TGTGCCAGCAGCGTAGTCGGGCAGGGTGGCTACACCTTC. Translation: CASSVVGQGGYTF.

The chain uses TRBV6-5 and TRBJ1-2; no clear D gene. CDR3 length: 14 residues. CDR1 is MNHEY, CDR2 SVGAGI, per germline. V lost 6 bases, J lost 1 base, and 12 bases lay in between. CDR3: CASRALRDNYGYTF. CDR3 in DNA: TGTGCCAGCAGGGCCTTGAGGGATAACTATGGCTACACCTTC.